The 14 T cell receptor beta chains presented below share a single source sample, sequenced in a study of identical twins. TCRdb reprocessed the 5' RACE reads via MiXCR and lists one record per CDR3 protein. The sample has about 570,000 distinct CDR3 sequences, just under 10% seen once. The same data also went into a second study, on yellow fever vaccine responses in identical twins.

The sequenced material came from PBMCs. Receptor source: a woman under 30 in good health.

V gene TRBV25-1 combines with J gene TRBJ2-3; the match to TRBD1 covers 9 bases. The CDR3 spans 15 residues. Per the germline V gene, CDR1 is MGHDK and CDR2 is SYGVNS. Unmatched junction bases numbered 8, after V lost 5 bases and J lost 5 bases. CDR3 loop: CASSHGDRVGDTQYF. The CDR3 DNA is TGTGCCAGCAGTCATGGGGACAGGGTAGGAGATACGCAGTATTTT.

This clonotype showed up many times. The V and J genes are TRBV5-1 and TRBJ2-7, with 8 bases aligning to TRBD2. CDR1 SGHRS and CDR2 YFSETQ come from the germline V gene. The V gene end was trimmed by 4 bases and the J gene end by 3 bases; junction bases not matched to a gene: 6. The CDR3 sequence is 14 residues long. The CDR3 DNA reads TGCGCCAGCAGCCCCATAAGCGGGGGCTACGAGCAGTACTTC. It encodes CASSPISGGYEQYF.

Comments on this clonotype: A read error may explain this, as a much larger clone is one base away. This chain joins TRBV20-1 and TRBJ2-7; TRBD1 matches at 9 bases. Germline CDR1 DFQATT, CDR2 SNEGSKA (reference sequence). The CDR3 spans 13 residues. The DNA of the CDR3 is TGCAGTGCCCCGAACAGGGGGCCCTACGGGCAGTACTTC. This codes for CSAPNRGPYGQYF.

This clonotype has only a few counts. This chain uses TRBV10-1 with TRBJ1-2; no clear D gene. The CDR3 length is 13 residues. Germline values: CDR1 WNHNN, CDR2 SYGVQD (reference sequence). Trimming pared 5 bases from V and 2 bases from J, leaving 9 bases between. The DNA for the CDR3 is TGCGCCAGCAGTCGAGGAGACAACTATGGCTACACCTTC. This translates into CASSRGDNYGYTF.

At least ten counts were recorded for this clonotype. This chain's CDR3 is CATSREKGGYTF. The DNA of the CDR3 is TGTGCCACCAGCAGAGAAAAGGGAGGCTACACCTTC. The chain recombines TRBV15 with TRBJ1-2, with no clear D. The V and J ends lost 0 bases and 8 bases respectively, with 7 bases between them. There are 12 residues in the CDR3. The germline gives CDR1 LNHNV, CDR2 YYDKDF (reference sequence).

This clonotype occurred a few times. This chain uses TRBV29-1 with TRBJ1-1; D is unresolved. The germline V and J ends were trimmed by 4 bases and 11 bases, with 11 bases remaining between them. This CDR3 is built from 10 residues. The germline V gene encodes CDR1 SQVTM and CDR2 ANQGSEA. CDR3 DNA sequence: TGCAGCGTTGTATCCAATTGGGCTTTCTTT. Translation: CSVVSNWAFF. The variable domain in full, completed from reference TRBV29-1 and TRBJ1-1, reads SAVISQKPSRDICQRGTSLTIQCQVDSQVTMMFWYRQQPGQSLTLIATANQGSEATYESGFVIDKFPISRPNLTFSTLTVSNMSPEDSSIYLCSVVSNWAFFGQGTRLTVV.

This rearrangement joins TRBV4-1 to TRBJ2-7; D gene ambiguous. The CDR3 is 15 residues long. The V end was cut by 0 bases, the J end by 2 bases, with 11 bases between. Per the germline V gene, CDR1 is MGHRA and CDR2 is YSYEKL. CDR3 in DNA: TGCGCCAGCAGCCAAGATTCGCCGTGGCCCTACGAGCAGTACTTC. Its translation: CASSQDSPWPYEQYF.

This clonotype was picked up a small number of times. This sequence joins TRBV5-1 and TRBJ1-1; TRBD1 might be the D (6 bases). V was trimmed by 4 bases and J by 0 bases, leaving 13 bases between them. CDR1 and CDR2 from the germline V gene are SGHRS and YFSETQ. This CDR3 contains 15 residues. CDR3 residues: CASSPRQALNTEAFF. The CDR3 nucleotides are TGCGCCAGCAGCCCACGACAGGCCCTGAACACTGAAGCTTTCTTT.

The chain has TRBV6-6 and TRBJ2-7; D is unresolved. The CDR3 runs to 12 residues. The V end lost 2 bases, the J end lost 6 bases, and 8 bases lay between the germline ends. CDR1 is MNHNY and CDR2 is SVGAGI in the germline V gene (reference sequence). The CDR3 DNA reads as TGTGCCAGCAGTTACCCCCAGTCCGAGCAGTACTTC. It yields the protein CASSYPQSEQYF.

This clonotype was recorded many times. V gene TRBV5-4 combines with J gene TRBJ2-4; perhaps TRBD1 as D (6 bases). Germline assignment: CDR1 SGHNT and CDR2 YYREEE (reference sequence). With 4 bases removed from V and 6 bases from J, the gap between germline ends came to 14 bases. CDR3 length: 14 amino acids. As DNA, the CDR3 is TGTGCCAGCAGCCCCCAGGGGCAGGGAAACATTCAGTACTTC. This encodes CASSPQGQGNIQYF.

This clonotype was observed at least ten times. The chain carries TRBV5-1 and TRBJ2-1; D uncertain. The CDR3 has 14 residues. Germline V gives CDR1 SGHRS, CDR2 YFSETQ. V lost 2 bases and J lost 2, with 8 bases in between. The CDR3 DNA follows: TGCGCCAGCAGCTTCTCCGCGACCTACAATGAGCAGTTCTTC. Its protein product is CASSFSATYNEQFF. Based on the CDR3 plus reference TRBV5-1 and TRBJ2-1, the full variable domain is KAGVTQTPRYLIKTRGQQVTLSCSPISGHRSVSWYQQTPGQGLQFLFEYFSETQRNKGNFPGRFSGRQFSNSRSEMNVSTLELGDSALYLCASSFSATYNEQFFGPGTRLTVL.

This clonotype was recorded many times. The CDR3 protein is CASSHLGGETGELFF. CDR3 DNA: TGCGCCAGCAGCCACCTGGGGGGCGAGACCGGGGAGCTGTTTTTT. The rearrangement links TRBV5-1 to TRBJ2-2; D may match TRBD1 or TRBD2 (6 bases each). Germline V CDR1 and CDR2: SGHRS, YFSETQ. The V end lost 4 bases, the J end lost 5 bases, and 15 bases lay between the germline ends. CDR3 length: 15 amino acids.

This clonotype was recorded a few times. V usage is TRBV28 and J usage is TRBJ2-5, with 13 bases matching TRBD2. This CDR3 spans 18 amino acids. Losses at the gene ends were 6 bases for V and 4 bases for J; bases not matched to a gene: 14. Per germline, CDR1 MDHEN and CDR2 SYDVKM. The DNA for the CDR3 is TGTGCCAGCAGCTCAAGGACTAGCGGGAGAGGAGGTCGAGAGACCCAGTACTTC. Encoded protein: CASSSRTSGRGGRETQYF.

J is TRBJ2-1 and V is TRBV10-3; 8 bases agree with TRBD2. Trimming took 2 bases from V and 2 from J; bases not matched to a gene: 5. The length of the CDR3 is 16 residues. CDR1 and CDR2 from the germline V gene are ENHRY and SYGVKD. CDR3 protein: CAISEGAGGTYNEQFF. The CDR3 bases are TGTGCCATCAGTGAGGGTGCGGGAGGCACCTACAATGAGCAGTTCTTC.